Included here is one T cell receptor beta chain sequence, with context. The V end lost 7 bases, the J end lost 4 bases, and 17 bases lay between the germline ends. The CDR3 extends over 14 amino acids. Germline CDR1 reads SGHRS; CDR2 reads YFSETQ. This entry comes from a study of blood T cell repertoires in COVID-19. Study-level background: Both acute and convalescent COVID-19 samples were obtained from the United States, Italy and Spain. T cells, B-cell-depleted T cells, or PBMCs supplied cDNA or gDNA.

Original handling: Reference gene primer amplification yielded estimated nucleated cell counts. Clones were read by immunoSEQ multiplex PCR, and TCRdb kept only the in-frame ones, dropping some. V, J and clone size are taken as reported in that table, and D and trimming were inferred from the DNA itself. The sample has a few hundred thousand clones, 90% seen once. Enrollment of patients from Seattle took place during active infection, with longitudinal follow-up. The V call is TRBV5-1, the J call TRBJ1-1; D ambiguous. This sequence was found in a woman in her sixties with COVID-19, enrolled during active disease. Material: peripheral blood. For the CDR3, the DNA is TGCGCCAGCCATCCCGTCCCACTTGGCACTGAAGCTTTCTTT. This sequence encodes CASHPVPLGTEAFF.